The T cell receptor beta chain described here comes from a study of T cells after yellow fever vaccination. General study points: Some clonotypes were seen in both the CD4 and the CD8 compartments. These made up a small share and likely arose from convergent recombination. The bulk population could contribute abundant contaminating clonotypes to FACS-sorted repertoires. The study re-detected most primary-vaccination clones after the booster (about 96% CD4, 88% CD8).

This CDR3 has 15 residues. CDR1 and CDR2 (germline): SQVTM, ANQGSEA. The J segment lost 5 bases and the V segment lost 6 bases, leaving 9 bases of the junction unmatched. This clonotype appeared many times. As yet, its antigen is unknown. Researchers made TCR cDNA using 5'RACE template switching, and this step added a universal primer site and UMIs. TCRdb independently ran MiXCR on the 5' RACE reads; one entry per CDR3 protein. Here the sample spans around 250,000 distinct CDR3 sequences, 6.9% being singletons. V and J are TRBV29-1 and TRBJ2-2; 10 bases are a match to TRBD1. The specimen comprised CD4+ T cells sorted from PBMCs, sampled 15 days after the yellow fever booster vaccination. This clonotype originated in a man aged 25-45 years who received the YFV17D yellow fever vaccine. CDR3 DNA sequence: TGCAGCGTCGGCCCCCCGGGACAGGGGACCGGGGAGCTGTTTTTT. This sequence encodes CSVGPPGQGTGELFF.